The 10 T cell receptor beta chains given below trace back to one sample, sequenced in a study of cytomegalovirus exposure and HLA in healthy donors. The PCR used 60 Vbeta and 13 Jbeta primers. Clones were sequenced by immunoSEQ multiplex PCR, and TCRdb holds only the in-frame ones, with some missing. The table lists 150,000 to 200,000 clones, 75% to 90% of them singletons. Source material: PBMCs. These receptors were obtained from a man aged 50-60 years in good health and CMV-seropositive.

The rearrangement joins TRBV30 to TRBJ1-5; 7 nucleotides match TRBD1. From germline, CDR1 is GTSNPN and CDR2 SVGIG (reference sequence). V lost 5 bases, J lost 3 bases, and 4 bases stayed unmatched. The CDR3 sequence is 13 residues long. The CDR3 nucleotides are TGTGCCTGGGGGGGGACAGACAATCAGCCCCAGCATTTT. Its translation is CAWGGTDNQPQHF.

The V and J genes are TRBV2 and TRBJ2-2, with D hard to call. There are 15 residues in the CDR3. Germline assignment: CDR1 SNHLY and CDR2 FYNNEI. Trimming shortened V by 7 bases and J by 4 bases, and 16 bases separated the two germline ends. The CDR3 DNA is TGTGCCAGCAAGGTTTCGGGTTCTGGCACCGGGGAGCTGTTTTTT. It codes for CASKVSGSGTGELFF. The full variable domain, in which reference TRBV2 and TRBJ2-2 provide the parts outside the CDR3, is EPEVTQTPSHQVTQMGQEVILRCVPISNHLYFYWYRQILGQKVEFLVSFYNNEISEKSEIFDDQFSVERPDGSNFTLKIRSTKLEDSAMYFCASKVSGSGTGELFFGEGSRLTVL.

This chain joins TRBV11-3 and TRBJ2-3, with 13 bases matching TRBD2. Trimming cost V 5 bases and J 0 bases; bases outside gene matches: 5. The CDR3 has 17 residues. Looked up from germline, CDR1 is SGHNT and CDR2 is YENEEA. In DNA form, the CDR3 reads TGTGCCAGCAGCCAGGGACTAGCGGGAACTAGCACAGATACGCAGTATTTT. Translated: CASSQGLAGTSTDTQYF.

On this clone itself: Other DNA sequences in this sample translate to the same CDR3. This chain connects TRBV28 to TRBJ1-1; D uncertain. Deletions cut 1 base from V and 1 base from J, with 4 bases between. This CDR3 is 13 amino acids long. The germline V gene encodes CDR1 MDHEN and CDR2 SYDVKM. DNA of the CDR3: TGTGCCAGCAGTTTATTGCGGAACACTGAAGCTTTCTTT. Protein: CASSLLRNTEAFF. The variable domain in full, with the rest retrieved from reference TRBV28 and TRBJ1-1, is DVKVTQSSRYLVKRTGEKVFLECVQDMDHENMFWYRQDPGLGLRLIYFSYDVKMKEKGDIPEGYSVSREKKERFSLILESASTNQTSMYLCASSLLRNTEAFFGQGTRLTVV.

The genes are TRBV5-1 and TRBJ1-5; D is ambiguous. CDR1 and CDR2 from the germline V gene are SGHRS and YFSETQ. With 0 bases removed from V and 5 bases from J, the gap between germline ends came to 12 bases. The length of the CDR3 is 15 residues. The DNA for the CDR3 is TGCGCCAGCAGCTTGGGTGAGGAAGGTTATCAGCCCCAGCATTTT. It translates to CASSLGEEGYQPQHF.

This chain joins TRBV5-1 and TRBJ1-2; a weak D match, TRBD1 (5 bases). Germline V gives CDR1 SGHRS, CDR2 YFSETQ. Trimming pared 0 bases from V and 7 bases from J, leaving 7 bases between. This CDR3 has 12 amino acids. CDR3 loop: CASSLGTGGYTF. CDR3 in DNA: TGCGCCAGCAGCTTGGGAACAGGTGGCTACACCTTC. Supplemented by reference TRBV5-1 and TRBJ1-2, the full variable domain reads KAGVTQTPRYLIKTRGQQVTLSCSPISGHRSVSWYQQTPGQGLQFLFEYFSETQRNKGNFPGRFSGRQFSNSRSEMNVSTLELGDSALYLCASSLGTGGYTFGSGTRLTVV.

V is TRBV28 and J is TRBJ2-1, with 7 positions matching TRBD1. This CDR3 contains 14 residues. The V segment lost 6 bases and the J segment 4 bases; nucleotides outside the gene matches: 6. Germline values: CDR1 MDHEN, CDR2 SYDVKM. For the CDR3, the DNA is TGTGCCAGCAGGCCGGGACAGCCATACAATGAGCAGTTCTTC. Translation gives CASRPGQPYNEQFF.

The J gene is TRBJ1-2, the V gene TRBV10-3; 7 positions agree with TRBD1. Trimming removed 6 bases from V and 1 base from J; junction bases left unmatched: 5. Germline CDR1 reads ENHRY; CDR2 reads SYGVKD. This CDR3 comprises 14 residues. CDR3 protein: CAIRDDRDNYGYTF. The CDR3 DNA reads TGTGCCATCAGAGACGACAGGGATAACTATGGCTACACCTTC.

The chain links TRBV5-6 to TRBJ2-7, with unresolved D. In germline, CDR1 is SGHDT, CDR2 YYEEEE. Trimming removed 2 bases from V and 0 bases from J, with 6 bases in between. The CDR3 has 13 residues. The DNA of the CDR3 is TGTGCCAGCAGCTTATTAGACTCCTACGAGCAGTACTTC. Translating it yields CASSLLDSYEQYF.

J is TRBJ1-1 and V is TRBV13; a possible D gene is TRBD1 (5 bases). Germline V gene data show CDR1 as PRHDT and CDR2 as FYEKMQ (reference sequence). V was cut by 0 bases and J by 5 bases, with 13 bases left in between. The CDR3 covers 15 residues. The CDR3 DNA follows: TGTGCCAGCAGCTTAGGCGTTGGGGGGTTGACTGAAGCTTTCTTT. Translating it yields CASSLGVGGLTEAFF. The full variable domain, rest sourced from reference TRBV13 and TRBJ1-1, is AAGVIQSPRHLIKEKRETATLKCYPIPRHDTVYWYQQGPGQDPQFLISFYEKMQSDKGSIPDRFSAQQFSDYHSELNMSSLELGDSALYFCASSLGVGGLTEAFFGQGTRLTVV.